The rows below give T cell receptor beta chains drawn from one sample of a study of blood T cell repertoires in COVID-19. TCRdb's table, derived via immunoSEQ multiplex PCR, lists solely in-frame clones and lacks some. Among about 190,000 clones, 70% to 85% were seen once, and the ten largest hold around an eighth. The sequencing input was peripheral blood. These TCRs come from a woman between 50 and 59 years old with acute or convalescent COVID-19. The CDR3 runs from the conserved cysteine through the conserved F or W. A D gene is named only where the DNA matches it firmly. Where a row states a size, it is once, few, many or the class of an expanded clone; other rows omit it.

d_call	clone_size	v_call	j_call	cdr3_nt	cdr3_aa
.	.	TRBV30	TRBJ1-1	TGTGCCTGGAGCCTCCAGTTGAACACTGAAGCTTTCTTT	CAWSLQLNTEAFF
TRBD2	.	TRBV27	TRBJ2-5	TGTGCCAGCAAGAAACTAGCGGAACCAGAGACCCAGTACTTC	CASKKLAEPETQYF
.	.	TRBV6-6	TRBJ1-1	TGTGCCAGCAGTTGGGGGCCCACTGAAGCTTTCTTT	CASSWGPTEAFF
.	few	TRBV2	TRBJ2-5	TGTGCCAGCAGTGAAGCGCGGGGCTCAGAGGGAGAGACCCAGTACTTC	CASSEARGSEGETQYF
.	.	TRBV5-1	TRBJ1-4	TGCGCCAGCAGCTTGAACAGGGATGAAAAACTGTTTTTT	CASSLNRDEKLFF
.	.	TRBV19	TRBJ2-1	TGTGCCAGTTCCCGCCGTGGTAGCGAGAGGGCCTTCTACAATGAGCAGTTCTTC	CASSRRGSERAFYNEQFF
.	few	TRBV5-4	TRBJ1-1	TGTGCCAGCAGCGAAACGGTTAACACTGAAGCTTTCTTT	CASSETVNTEAFF
TRBD2	.	TRBV7-6	TRBJ2-2	TGTGCCAGCAGCTCAGGACTAGTCAAGACCCCCGGGGAGCTGTTTTTT	CASSSGLVKTPGELFF
TRBD2	once	TRBV28	TRBJ2-3	TGTGCCAGCAGCCCGGGAGGGCTTAGCACAGATACGCAGTATTTT	CASSPGGLSTDTQYF
.	.	TRBV18	TRBJ1-1	TGTGCCAGCTCACCAATCACGAGGAACACTGAAGCTTTCTTT	CASSPITRNTEAFF
.	.	TRBV2	TRBJ2-5	TGTGCCAGCAGTGTCCAGACAGGGACCCAGTACTTC	CASSVQTGTQYF
.	.	TRBV5-1	TRBJ2-1	TGCGCCAGCTCCGACCCCCGGAATGAGGAAGAGCAGTTCTTC	CASSDPRNEEEQFF
TRBD2	.	TRBV7-2	TRBJ2-4	TGTGCCAGCAGCTCCTATGGGGGGGTAAACATTCAGTACTTC	CASSSYGGVNIQYF
.	few	TRBV5-1	TRBJ1-2	TGCGCCAGCAGCCAGGAGGCCCAGGCCTATGGCTACACCTTC	CASSQEAQAYGYTF
.	.	TRBV7-2	TRBJ1-2	TGTGCCAGCAGCTTGGCCAACTATGGCTACACCTTC	CASSLANYGYTF
.	.	TRBV12-2	TRBJ1-4	TGTGCAAGTCGCTCATCACGGGGGTCCGACGAAAAACTGTTTTTT	CASRSSRGSDEKLFF
.	.	TRBV27	TRBJ1-6	TGTGCCTCCCGGGACTACTCCTATAATTCACCCCTCCACTTT	CASRDYSYNSPLHF
.	.	TRBV6-5	TRBJ1-1	TGTGCCAGCAGCCTCCCCGGGGACATCACTGAAGCTTTCTTT	CASSLPGDITEAFF
.	.	TRBV5-1	TRBJ1-3	TGCGCCAGCAGCTTGGAGGCCCAGGGGACTGGAAACACCATATATTTT	CASSLEAQGTGNTIYF
.	few	TRBV7-8	TRBJ1-2	TGTGCCAGCAGCCCTGCGGGCCCCGAGGGAGGCACCTTC	CASSPAGPEGGTF